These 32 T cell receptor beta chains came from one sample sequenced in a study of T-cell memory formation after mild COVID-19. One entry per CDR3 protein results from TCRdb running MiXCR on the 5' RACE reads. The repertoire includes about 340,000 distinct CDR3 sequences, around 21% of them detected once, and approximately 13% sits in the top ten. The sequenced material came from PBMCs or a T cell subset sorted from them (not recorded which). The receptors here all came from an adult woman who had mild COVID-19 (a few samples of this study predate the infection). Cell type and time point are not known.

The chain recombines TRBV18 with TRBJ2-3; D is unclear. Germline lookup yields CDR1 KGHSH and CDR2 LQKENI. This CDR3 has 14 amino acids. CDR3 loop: CGSEVPLSTDTQYF. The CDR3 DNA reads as TGTGGGTCGGAAGTACCACTTAGCACAGATACGCAGTATTTT.

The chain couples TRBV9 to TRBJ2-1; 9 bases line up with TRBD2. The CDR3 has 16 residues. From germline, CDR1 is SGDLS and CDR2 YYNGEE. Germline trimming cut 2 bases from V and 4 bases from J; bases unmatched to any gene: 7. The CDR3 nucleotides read TGTGCCAGCAGCGTCTTAGCGGGGGAACCTTACAATGAGCAGTTCTTC. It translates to CASSVLAGEPYNEQFF.

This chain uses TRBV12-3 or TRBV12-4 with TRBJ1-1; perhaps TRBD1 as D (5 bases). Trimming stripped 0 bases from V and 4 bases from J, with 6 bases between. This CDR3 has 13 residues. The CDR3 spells CASSLAGTTEAFF. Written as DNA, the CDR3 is TGTGCCAGCAGTTTAGCAGGGACCACTGAAGCTTTCTTT.

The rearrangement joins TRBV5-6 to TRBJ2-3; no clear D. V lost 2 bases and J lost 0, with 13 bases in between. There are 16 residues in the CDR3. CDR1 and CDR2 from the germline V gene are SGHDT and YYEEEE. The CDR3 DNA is TGTGCCAGCAGCTTTTTTTCCTTCGGGAGCACAGATACGCAGTATTTT. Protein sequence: CASSFFSFGSTDTQYF. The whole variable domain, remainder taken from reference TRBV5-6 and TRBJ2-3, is DAGVTQSPTHLIKTRGQQVTLRCSPKSGHDTVSWYQQALGQGPQFIFQYYEEEERQRGNFPDRFSGHQFPNYSSELNVNALLLGDSALYLCASSFFSFGSTDTQYFGPGTRLTVL.

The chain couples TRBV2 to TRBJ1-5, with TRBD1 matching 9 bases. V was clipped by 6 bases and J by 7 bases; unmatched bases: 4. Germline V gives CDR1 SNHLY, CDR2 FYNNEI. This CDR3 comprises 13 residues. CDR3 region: CASSATGGQPQHF. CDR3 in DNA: TGTGCCAGCAGCGCAACAGGGGGCCAGCCCCAGCATTTT.

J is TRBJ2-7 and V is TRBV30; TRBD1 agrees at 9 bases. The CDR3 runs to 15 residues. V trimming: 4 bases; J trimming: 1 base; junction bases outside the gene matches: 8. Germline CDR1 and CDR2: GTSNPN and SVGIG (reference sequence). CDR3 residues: CAWIEGTGRSYEQYF. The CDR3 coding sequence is TGTGCCTGGATTGAGGGGACAGGGAGGTCCTACGAGCAGTACTTC.

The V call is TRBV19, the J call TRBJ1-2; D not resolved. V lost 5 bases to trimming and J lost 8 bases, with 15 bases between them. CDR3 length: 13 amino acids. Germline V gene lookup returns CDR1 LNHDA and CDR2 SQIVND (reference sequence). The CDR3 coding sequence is TGTGCCAGTAGTGCCGGACCCCTGCAGGGCTACACCTTC. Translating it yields CASSAGPLQGYTF.

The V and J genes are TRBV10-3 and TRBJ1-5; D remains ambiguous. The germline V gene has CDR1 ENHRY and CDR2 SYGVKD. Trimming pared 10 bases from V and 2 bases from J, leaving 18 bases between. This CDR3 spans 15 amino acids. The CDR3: CATLPTLSGNQPQHF. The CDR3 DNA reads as TGTGCCACCTTGCCGACCCTAAGCGGCAATCAGCCCCAGCATTTT.

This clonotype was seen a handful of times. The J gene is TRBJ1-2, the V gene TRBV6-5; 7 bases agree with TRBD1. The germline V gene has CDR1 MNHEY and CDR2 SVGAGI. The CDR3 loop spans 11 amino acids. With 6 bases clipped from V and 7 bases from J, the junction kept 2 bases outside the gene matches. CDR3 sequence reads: CASRRQGGYTF. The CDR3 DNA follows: TGTGCCAGCAGGAGACAGGGTGGCTACACCTTC.

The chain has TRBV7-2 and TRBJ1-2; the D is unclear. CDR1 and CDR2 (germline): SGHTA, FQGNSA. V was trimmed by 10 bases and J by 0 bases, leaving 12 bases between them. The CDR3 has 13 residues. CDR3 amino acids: CAIWTSSNYGYTF. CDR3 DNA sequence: TGTGCCATCTGGACCTCTTCTAACTATGGCTACACCTTC.

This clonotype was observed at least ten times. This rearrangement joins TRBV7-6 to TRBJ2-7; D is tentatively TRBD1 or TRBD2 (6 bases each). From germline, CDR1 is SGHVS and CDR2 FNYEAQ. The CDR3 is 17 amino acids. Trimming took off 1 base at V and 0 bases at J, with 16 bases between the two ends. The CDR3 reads CASSLGVRGATSYEQYF. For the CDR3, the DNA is TGTGCCAGCAGCTTAGGGGTGAGGGGGGCGACCTCCTACGAGCAGTACTTC.

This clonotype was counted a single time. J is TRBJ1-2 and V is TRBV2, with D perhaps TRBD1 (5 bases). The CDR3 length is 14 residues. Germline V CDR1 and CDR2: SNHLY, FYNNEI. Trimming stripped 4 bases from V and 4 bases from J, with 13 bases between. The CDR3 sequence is CASSVPGVTYGYTF. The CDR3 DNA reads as TGTGCCAGCAGTGTCCCGGGGGTGACCTATGGCTACACCTTC.

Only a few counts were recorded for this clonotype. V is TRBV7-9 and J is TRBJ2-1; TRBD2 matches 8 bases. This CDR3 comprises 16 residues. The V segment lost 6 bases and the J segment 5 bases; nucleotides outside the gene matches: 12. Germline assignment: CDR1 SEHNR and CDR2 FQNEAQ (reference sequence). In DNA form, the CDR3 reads TGTGCCAGCAGTCCGAAGACTAGCGATTTCCACAATGAGCAGTTCTTC. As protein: CASSPKTSDFHNEQFF.

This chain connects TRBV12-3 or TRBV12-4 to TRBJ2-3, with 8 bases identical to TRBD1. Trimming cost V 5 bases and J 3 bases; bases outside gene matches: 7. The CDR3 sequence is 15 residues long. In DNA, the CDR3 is TGTGCCAGCAGTCGTCCCGGGACAGGTACAGATACGCAGTATTTT. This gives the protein CASSRPGTGTDTQYF.

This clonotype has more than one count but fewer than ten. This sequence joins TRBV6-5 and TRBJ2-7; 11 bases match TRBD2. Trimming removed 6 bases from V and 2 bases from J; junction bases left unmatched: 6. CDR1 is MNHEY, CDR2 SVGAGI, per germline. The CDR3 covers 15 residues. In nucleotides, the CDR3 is TGTGCCAGCAGAACTCGACTAGCGGGAACCTACGAGCAGTACTTC. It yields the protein CASRTRLAGTYEQYF.

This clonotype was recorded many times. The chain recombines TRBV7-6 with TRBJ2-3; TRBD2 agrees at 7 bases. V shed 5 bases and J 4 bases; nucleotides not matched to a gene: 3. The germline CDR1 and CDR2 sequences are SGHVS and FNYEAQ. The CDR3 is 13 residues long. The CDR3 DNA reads TGTGCCAGCAGCCCTGGGGGGGCAGATACGCAGTATTTT. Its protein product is CASSPGGADTQYF.

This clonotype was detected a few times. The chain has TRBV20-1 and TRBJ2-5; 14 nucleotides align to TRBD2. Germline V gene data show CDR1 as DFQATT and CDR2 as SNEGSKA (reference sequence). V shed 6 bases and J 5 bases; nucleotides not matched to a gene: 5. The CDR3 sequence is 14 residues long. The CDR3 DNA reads TGCAGTGCCGGTCGACTAGCGGGAGGGGAGACCCAGTACTTC. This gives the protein CSAGRLAGGETQYF.

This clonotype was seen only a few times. The CDR3 reads CASSQEGHQYSTDTQYF. The CDR3 DNA is TGTGCCAGCAGCCAAGAGGGACACCAATACTCCACAGATACGCAGTATTTT. The J gene is TRBJ2-3, the V gene TRBV4-2, with D maybe TRBD1 (6 bases). This CDR3 is built from 17 residues. Per germline, CDR1 LGHNA and CDR2 YNFKEQ. The germline V and J ends were trimmed by 0 bases and 2 bases, with 15 bases remaining between them.

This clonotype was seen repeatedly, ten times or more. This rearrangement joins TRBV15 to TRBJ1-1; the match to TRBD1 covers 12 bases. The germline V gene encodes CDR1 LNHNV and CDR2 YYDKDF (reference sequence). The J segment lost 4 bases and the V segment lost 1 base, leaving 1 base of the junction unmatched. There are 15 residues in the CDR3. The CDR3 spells CATSRGDRGLTEAFF. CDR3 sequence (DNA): TGTGCCACCAGCAGAGGGGACAGGGGGCTCACTGAAGCTTTCTTT. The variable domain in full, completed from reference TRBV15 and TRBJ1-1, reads DAMVIQNPRYQVTQFGKPVTLSCSQTLNHNVMYWYQQKSSQAPKLLFHYYDKDFNNEADTPDNFQSRRPNTSFCFLDIRSPGLGDTAMYLCATSRGDRGLTEAFFGQGTRLTVV.

CDR3 nucleotide sequence: TGCGCCAGCAGCCAGATGCTGATAGCGGGGATTAACGGCACAGATACGCAGTATTTT. This gives the protein CASSQMLIAGINGTDTQYF. The chain uses TRBV4-3 and TRBJ2-3, with 8 positions matching TRBD2. CDR3 length: 19 amino acids. V lost 3 bases and J lost 1; bases outside the gene matches: 15. Germline CDR1 reads LGHNA; CDR2 reads YSLEER.

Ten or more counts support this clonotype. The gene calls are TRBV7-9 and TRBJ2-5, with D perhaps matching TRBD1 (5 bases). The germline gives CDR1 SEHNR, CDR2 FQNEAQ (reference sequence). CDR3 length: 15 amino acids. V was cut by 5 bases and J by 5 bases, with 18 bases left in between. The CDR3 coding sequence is TGTGCCAGCAGCCCGGCGGAGACAGCAATGGAGACCCAGTACTTC. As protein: CASSPAETAMETQYF.

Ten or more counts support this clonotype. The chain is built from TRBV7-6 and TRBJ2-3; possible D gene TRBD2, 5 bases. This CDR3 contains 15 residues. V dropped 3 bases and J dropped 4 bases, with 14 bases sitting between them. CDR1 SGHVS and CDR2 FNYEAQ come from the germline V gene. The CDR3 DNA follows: TGTGCCAGCAGCTTGGGAATCAGAGGGCCAGATACGCAGTATTTT. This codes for CASSLGIRGPDTQYF.

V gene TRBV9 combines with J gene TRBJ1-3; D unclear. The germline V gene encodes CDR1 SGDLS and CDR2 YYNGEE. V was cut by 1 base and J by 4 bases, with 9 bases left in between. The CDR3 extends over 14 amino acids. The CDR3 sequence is CASSVPSQGNTIYF. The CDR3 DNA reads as TGTGCCAGCAGCGTACCGTCCCAGGGAAACACCATATATTTT.

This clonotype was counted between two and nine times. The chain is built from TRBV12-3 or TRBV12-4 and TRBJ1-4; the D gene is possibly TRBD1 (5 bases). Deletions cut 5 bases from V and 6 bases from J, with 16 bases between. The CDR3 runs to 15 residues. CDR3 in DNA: TGTGCCAGCAGTCCTGGGACGCACGACTATGAAAAACTGTTTTTT. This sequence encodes CASSPGTHDYEKLFF.

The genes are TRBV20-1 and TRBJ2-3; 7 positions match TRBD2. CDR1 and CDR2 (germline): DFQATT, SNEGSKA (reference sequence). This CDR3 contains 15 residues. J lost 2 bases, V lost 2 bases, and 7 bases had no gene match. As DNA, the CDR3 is TGCAGTGCTAGAAATCGGCGGGGGTACACAGATACGCAGTATTTT. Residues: CSARNRRGYTDTQYF.

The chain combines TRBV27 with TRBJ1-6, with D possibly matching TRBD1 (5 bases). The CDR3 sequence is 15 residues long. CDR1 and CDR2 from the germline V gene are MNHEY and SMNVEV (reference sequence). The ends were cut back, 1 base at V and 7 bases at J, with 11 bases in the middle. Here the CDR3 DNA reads TGTGCCAGCAGTTTATATCAGGGTCGGAATTCACCCCTCCACTTT. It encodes CASSLYQGRNSPLHF.

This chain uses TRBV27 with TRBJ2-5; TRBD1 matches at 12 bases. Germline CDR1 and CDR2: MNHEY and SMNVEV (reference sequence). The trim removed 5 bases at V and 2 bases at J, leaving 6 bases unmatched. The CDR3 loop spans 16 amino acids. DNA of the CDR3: TGTGCCAGCAGTCCGGGGACAGGGGGCTGGCAAGAGACCCAGTACTTC. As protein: CASSPGTGGWQETQYF.

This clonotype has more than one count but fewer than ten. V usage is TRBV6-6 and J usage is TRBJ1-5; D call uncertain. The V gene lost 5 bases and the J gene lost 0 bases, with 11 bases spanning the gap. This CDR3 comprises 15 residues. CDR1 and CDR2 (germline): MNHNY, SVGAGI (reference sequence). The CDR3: CASSRHGNSNQPQHF. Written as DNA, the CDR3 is TGTGCCAGCAGTCGACACGGGAATAGCAATCAGCCCCAGCATTTT.

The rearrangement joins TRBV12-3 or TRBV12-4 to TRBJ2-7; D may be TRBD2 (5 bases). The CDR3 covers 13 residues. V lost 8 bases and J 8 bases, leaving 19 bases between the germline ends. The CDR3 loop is CASARRGSGKQYF. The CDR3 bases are TGTGCCAGCGCAAGACGGGGAAGTGGAAAGCAGTACTTC.

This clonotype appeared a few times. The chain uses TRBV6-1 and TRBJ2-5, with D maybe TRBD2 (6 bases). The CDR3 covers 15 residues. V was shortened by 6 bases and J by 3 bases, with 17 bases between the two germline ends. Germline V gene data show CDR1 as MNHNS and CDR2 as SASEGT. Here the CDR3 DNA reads TGTGCCAGCAGAATATTAGCGCGGGGCGAAGAGACCCAGTACTTC. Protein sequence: CASRILARGEETQYF.

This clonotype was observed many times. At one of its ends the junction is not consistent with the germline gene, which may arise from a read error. The DNA of the CDR3 is TGTGCCAGCAGCTTACTAGCGGGCACAGATACGCAGTATTTT. Translation: CASSLLAGTDTQYF. V usage is TRBV5-1 and J usage is TRBJ2-3; 8 bases agree with TRBD2. Germline lookup yields CDR1 SGHRS and CDR2 YFSETQ. The CDR3 runs 14 residues.

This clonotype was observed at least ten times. The CDR3 spells CASSQERDTQYF. The DNA for the CDR3 is TGTGCCAGCAGCCAAGAGAGGGATACGCAGTATTTT. This chain joins TRBV3-1 and TRBJ2-3; D is undetermined. The length of the CDR3 is 12 residues. The V gene's germline CDR1 is LGHDT and CDR2 YNNKEL (reference sequence). V gave up 0 bases and J gave up 6 bases, with 4 bases separating them.